Below are 21 T cell receptor beta chains sequenced from a single sample in a study of shared clonotypes between healthy human individuals. Some clones are missing from TCRdb's copy, which holds only in-frame ones; the method was immunoSEQ multiplex PCR. The sample holds 2 million to 2.5 million clones, 85% to 95% seen once. Sequencing input: naive CD4+ T cells sorted from blood. The subset: CD45RA+ positively selected. The receptors stem from a young man in good health.

The V and J genes are TRBV27 and TRBJ2-7, with D tentatively TRBD1 (5 bases). This CDR3 has 13 residues. V lost 8 bases and J 4 bases, leaving 15 bases between the germline ends. Looked up from germline, CDR1 is MNHEY and CDR2 is SMNVEV (reference sequence). The CDR3 region is CASGEMGLYEQYF. In DNA form, the CDR3 reads TGTGCCAGCGGCGAGATGGGGCTTTACGAGCAGTACTTC.

The chain recombines TRBV5-1 with TRBJ2-2; 10 positions agree with TRBD1. The germline V gene encodes CDR1 SGHRS and CDR2 YFSETQ. The V segment lost 0 bases and the J segment 6 bases; nucleotides outside the gene matches: 2. CDR3 length: 15 amino acids. CDR3 nucleotide sequence: TGCGCCAGCAGCTTGGGACAGGGGGCCGCCGGGGAGCTGTTTTTT. It specifies CASSLGQGAAGELFF.

Turning to this clone: Other nucleotide sequences from this sample produce the same CDR3. The chain couples TRBV18 to TRBJ1-6, with TRBD1 matching over 7 bases. Per the germline V gene, CDR1 is KGHSH and CDR2 is LQKENI. This CDR3 comprises 14 residues. Trimming cost V 3 bases and J 9 bases; bases outside gene matches: 5. The CDR3 nucleotides are TGTGCCAGCTCACCTCAGGGGGAAGGTTCACCCCTCCACTTT. Translated: CASSPQGEGSPLHF. Drawing the rest from reference TRBV18 and TRBJ1-6, the complete variable domain is NAGVMQNPRHLVRRRGQEARLRCSPMKGHSHVYWYRQLPEEGLKFMVYLQKENIIDESGMPKERFSAEFPKEGPSILRIQQVVRGDSAAYFCASSPQGEGSPLHFGNGTRLTVT.

The genes are TRBV5-1 and TRBJ2-1; 10 nucleotides match TRBD1. This CDR3 has 16 residues. Germline V gives CDR1 SGHRS, CDR2 YFSETQ. V was pared by 4 bases and J by 5 bases, with 9 bases of the junction left unmatched. The chain's CDR3 is CASSPPGQGVNNEQFF. CDR3 nucleotides: TGCGCCAGCAGCCCGCCTGGACAGGGGGTAAACAATGAGCAGTTCTTC.

The chain combines TRBV10-3 with TRBJ1-1; TRBD1 aligns across 8 bases. The germline V gene has CDR1 ENHRY and CDR2 SYGVKD. Germline trimming cut 1 base from V and 4 bases from J; bases unmatched to any gene: 5. CDR3 length: 15 residues. In DNA form, the CDR3 reads TGTGCCATCAGTGAGTTCGGACAGGGATCCACTGAAGCTTTCTTT. This translates into CAISEFGQGSTEAFF.

The V call is TRBV9, the J call TRBJ1-2; TRBD1 matches 8 bases. The CDR3 sequence is 12 residues long. Looked up from germline, CDR1 is SGDLS and CDR2 is YYNGEE. V trimming: 5 bases; J trimming: 8 bases; junction bases outside the gene matches: 5. As DNA, the CDR3 is TGTGCCAGCAGGAAAACAGGGGGAGGCTACACCTTC. Amino acids: CASRKTGGGYTF.

V is TRBV30 and J is TRBJ1-6, with unresolved D. Germline V gene sequence: CDR1 GTSNPN, CDR2 SVGIG (reference sequence). CDR3 length equals 15 residues. The V gene lost 2 bases and the J gene lost 0 bases, with 8 bases spanning the gap. In DNA form, the CDR3 reads TGTGCCTGGAGTCTTGCGAGCTCCTATAATTCACCCCTCCACTTT. It specifies CAWSLASSYNSPLHF.

V and J are TRBV9 and TRBJ2-7; TRBD2 agrees at 7 bases. Looked up from germline, CDR1 is SGDLS and CDR2 is YYNGEE. Trimming at V came to 4 bases and at J to 3 bases, leaving 10 bases not matched to a gene. The CDR3 contains 15 residues. The CDR3 coding sequence is TGTGCCAGCAGCCCAGGTCTCCCGGGGGGCTACGAGCAGTACTTC. Residues: CASSPGLPGGYEQYF. Combining the CDR3 with reference TRBV9 and TRBJ2-7 gives the whole variable domain DSGVTQTPKHLITATGQRVTLRCSPRSGDLSVYWYQQSLDQGLQFLIQYYNGEERAKGNILERFSAQQFPDLHSELNLSSLELGDSALYFCASSPGLPGGYEQYFGPGTRLTVT.

About this clone itself: Other nucleotide sequences in the sample specify the same CDR3. The rearrangement links TRBV9 to TRBJ2-3; no firm D call. CDR3 length: 13 residues. The germline V gene has CDR1 SGDLS and CDR2 YYNGEE. Trimming removed 0 bases at V and 0 bases at J, with 2 bases between. The CDR3 loop reads CASSVVSTDTQYF. CDR3 in DNA: TGTGCCAGCAGCGTAGTCAGCACAGATACGCAGTATTTT.

The chain combines TRBV27 with TRBJ2-5, with D possibly being TRBD2 (6 bases). Germline CDR1 MNHEY, CDR2 SMNVEV (reference sequence). The CDR3 has 15 amino acids. V dropped 8 bases and J dropped 0 bases, with 16 bases sitting between them. CDR3 amino acids: CASSDGWDYQETQYF. Written as DNA, the CDR3 is TGTGCCAGCTCTGACGGCTGGGACTACCAAGAGACCCAGTACTTC.

The chain has TRBV6-1 and TRBJ2-6; TRBD1 aligns across 7 bases. This CDR3 comprises 15 residues. From germline, CDR1 is MNHNS and CDR2 SASEGT. V trimming: 7 bases; J trimming: 1 base; junction bases outside the gene matches: 4. The DNA of the CDR3 is TGTGCCAGCACCTCGACAGGGTCTGGGGCCAACGTCCTGACTTTC. It specifies CASTSTGSGANVLTF.

This sequence joins TRBV25-1 and TRBJ2-1, with 8 bases that match TRBD2. There are 16 residues in the CDR3. Germline lookup yields CDR1 MGHDK and CDR2 SYGVNS. Trimming at V came to 1 base and at J to 8 bases, leaving 10 bases not matched to a gene. CDR3 bases: TGTGCCAGCAGTGAATGGACGGGGGGGGCCAGAGATGAGCAGTTCTTC. It encodes CASSEWTGGARDEQFF.

The V and J genes are TRBV5-1 and TRBJ2-3; D call uncertain. CDR1 SGHRS and CDR2 YFSETQ come from the germline V gene. The V gene lost 4 bases and the J gene lost 0 bases, with 6 bases spanning the gap. This CDR3 comprises 13 residues. CDR3 sequence reads: CASSGVSTDTQYF. The CDR3 DNA follows: TGCGCCAGCAGCGGGGTGAGCACAGATACGCAGTATTTT.

The chain carries TRBV4-3 and TRBJ1-5; the D is unclear. The CDR3 totals 14 residues. Trimming pared 4 bases from V and 2 bases from J, leaving 9 bases between. The germline V gene has CDR1 LGHNA and CDR2 YSLEER. Here the CDR3 DNA reads TGCGCCAGCAGCCCAGCCGGGGGCAATCAGCCCCAGCATTTT. Its protein is CASSPAGGNQPQHF.

With respect to this clone: A much larger clone is a single base away; this may be a read error. At the DNA level, this CDR3 is encoded by other sequences in the same sample as well. This chain connects TRBV5-5 to TRBJ2-7; the match to TRBD1 covers 10 bases. Germline lookup yields CDR1 SGHKS and CDR2 YYEKEE (reference sequence). The CDR3 has 14 amino acids. The V and J ends lost 0 bases and 4 bases, in that order; junction bases with no gene match: 1. In DNA, the CDR3 is TGTGCCAGCAGCTTGGGGACAGGGGGTTACGAGCAGTACTTC. Residues: CASSLGTGGYEQYF.

This clone has a single count. The rearrangement joins TRBV5-5 to TRBJ2-5, with D possibly matching TRBD1 (6 bases). The CDR3 spans 15 residues. The germline V and J ends were trimmed by 4 bases and 4 bases, with 17 bases remaining between them. Germline-derived CDR1 and CDR2 are SGHKS and YYEKEE (reference sequence). CDR3 residues: CASSLAGDFLETQYF. CDR3 nucleotides: TGTGCCAGCAGCCTAGCAGGGGATTTTTTAGAGACCCAGTACTTC.

For this clone: This sample also contains other DNA sequences that code for the same CDR3. The rearrangement links TRBV5-1 to TRBJ2-3; D is uncertain. The V gene's germline CDR1 is SGHRS and CDR2 YFSETQ. The CDR3 length is 16 residues. Trimming pared 0 bases from V and 3 bases from J, leaving 14 bases between. The CDR3 loop reads CASSLEVGRGTDTQYF. The CDR3 DNA reads as TGCGCCAGCAGCTTGGAGGTGGGCCGAGGTACAGATACGCAGTATTTT. Full variable domain (missing parts from reference TRBV5-1 and TRBJ2-3): KAGVTQTPRYLIKTRGQQVTLSCSPISGHRSVSWYQQTPGQGLQFLFEYFSETQRNKGNFPGRFSGRQFSNSRSEMNVSTLELGDSALYLCASSLEVGRGTDTQYFGPGTRLTVL.

The chain couples TRBV6-1 to TRBJ1-5; 8 nucleotides line up with TRBD1. CDR3 length equals 15 residues. Germline trimming cut 3 bases from V and 5 bases from J; bases unmatched to any gene: 6. Germline V CDR1 and CDR2: MNHNS, SASEGT. The CDR3 here is CASSDWTGRDQPQHF. In DNA form, the CDR3 reads TGTGCCAGCAGTGATTGGACAGGGAGGGATCAGCCCCAGCATTTT.

This chain uses TRBV19 with TRBJ2-1; TRBD2 agrees at 10 bases. The germline CDR1 and CDR2 sequences are LNHDA and SQIVND (reference sequence). The CDR3 runs to 13 residues. Losses at the gene ends were 7 bases for V and 6 bases for J; bases not matched to a gene: 3. Written as DNA, the CDR3 is TGTGCCAGTAAGGCTAGCGGGAGCAATGAGCAGTTCTTC. Protein: CASKASGSNEQFF.

The rearrangement uses TRBV7-6 and TRBJ1-1; D is perhaps TRBD1 (5 bases). V shed 5 bases and J shed 9 bases, with 13 bases lying between them. Germline CDR1 reads SGHVS; CDR2 reads FNYEAQ. This CDR3 comprises 12 residues. The CDR3 coding sequence is TGTGCCAGCAGCCCCTTGGCAGGGAAAGCTTTCTTT. Residues: CASSPLAGKAFF.

The chain carries TRBV4-3 and TRBJ2-7; TRBD2 matches 8 bases. J was trimmed by 6 bases and V by 0 bases; bases with no gene match: 7. Per germline, CDR1 LGHNA and CDR2 YSLEER. CDR3 length equals 15 residues. CDR3 DNA: TGCGCCAGCAGCCAAGATGTGGGACTAGGGGGCGAGCAGTACTTC. Protein sequence: CASSQDVGLGGEQYF.